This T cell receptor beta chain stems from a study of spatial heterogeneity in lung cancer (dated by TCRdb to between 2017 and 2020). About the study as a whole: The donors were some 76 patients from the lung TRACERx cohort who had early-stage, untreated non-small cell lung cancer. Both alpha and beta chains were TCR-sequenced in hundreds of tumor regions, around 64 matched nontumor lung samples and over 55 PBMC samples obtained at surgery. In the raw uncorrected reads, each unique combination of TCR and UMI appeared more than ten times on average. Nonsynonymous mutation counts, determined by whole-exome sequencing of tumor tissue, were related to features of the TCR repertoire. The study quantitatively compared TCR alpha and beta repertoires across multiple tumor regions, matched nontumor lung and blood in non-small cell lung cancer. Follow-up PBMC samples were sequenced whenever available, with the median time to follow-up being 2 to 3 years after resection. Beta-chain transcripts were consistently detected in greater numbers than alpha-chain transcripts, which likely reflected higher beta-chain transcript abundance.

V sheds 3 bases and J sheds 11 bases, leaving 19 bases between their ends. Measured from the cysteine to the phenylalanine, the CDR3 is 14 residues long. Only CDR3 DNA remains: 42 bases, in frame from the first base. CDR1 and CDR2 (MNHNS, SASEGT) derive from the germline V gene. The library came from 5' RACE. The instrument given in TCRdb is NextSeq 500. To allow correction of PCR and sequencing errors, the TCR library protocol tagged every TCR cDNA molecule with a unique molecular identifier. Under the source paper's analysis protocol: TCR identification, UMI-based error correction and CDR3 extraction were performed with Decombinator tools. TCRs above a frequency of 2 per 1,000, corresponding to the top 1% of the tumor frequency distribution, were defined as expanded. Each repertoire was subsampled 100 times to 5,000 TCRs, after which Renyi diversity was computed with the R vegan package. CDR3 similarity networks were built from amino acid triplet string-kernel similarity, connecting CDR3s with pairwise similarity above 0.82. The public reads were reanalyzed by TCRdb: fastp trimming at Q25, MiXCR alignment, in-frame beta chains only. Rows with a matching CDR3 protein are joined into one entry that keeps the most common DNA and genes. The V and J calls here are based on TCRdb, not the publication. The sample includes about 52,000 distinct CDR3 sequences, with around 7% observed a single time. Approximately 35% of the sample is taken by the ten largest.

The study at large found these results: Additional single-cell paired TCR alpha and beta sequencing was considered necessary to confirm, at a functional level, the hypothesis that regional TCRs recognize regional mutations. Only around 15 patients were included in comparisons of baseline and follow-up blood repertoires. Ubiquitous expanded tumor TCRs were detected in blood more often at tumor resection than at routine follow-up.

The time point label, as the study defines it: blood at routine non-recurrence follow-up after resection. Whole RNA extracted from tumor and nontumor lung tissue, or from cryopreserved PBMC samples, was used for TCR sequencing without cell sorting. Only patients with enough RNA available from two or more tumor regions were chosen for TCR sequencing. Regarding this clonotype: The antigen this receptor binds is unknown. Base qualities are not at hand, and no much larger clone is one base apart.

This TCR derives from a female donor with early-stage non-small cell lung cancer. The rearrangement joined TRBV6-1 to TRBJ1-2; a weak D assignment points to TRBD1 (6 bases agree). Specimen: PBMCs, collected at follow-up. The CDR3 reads CASSDNGRGGKYTF. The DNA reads TGTGCCAGCAGTGATAATGGCAGGGGAGGAAAATACACCTTC.